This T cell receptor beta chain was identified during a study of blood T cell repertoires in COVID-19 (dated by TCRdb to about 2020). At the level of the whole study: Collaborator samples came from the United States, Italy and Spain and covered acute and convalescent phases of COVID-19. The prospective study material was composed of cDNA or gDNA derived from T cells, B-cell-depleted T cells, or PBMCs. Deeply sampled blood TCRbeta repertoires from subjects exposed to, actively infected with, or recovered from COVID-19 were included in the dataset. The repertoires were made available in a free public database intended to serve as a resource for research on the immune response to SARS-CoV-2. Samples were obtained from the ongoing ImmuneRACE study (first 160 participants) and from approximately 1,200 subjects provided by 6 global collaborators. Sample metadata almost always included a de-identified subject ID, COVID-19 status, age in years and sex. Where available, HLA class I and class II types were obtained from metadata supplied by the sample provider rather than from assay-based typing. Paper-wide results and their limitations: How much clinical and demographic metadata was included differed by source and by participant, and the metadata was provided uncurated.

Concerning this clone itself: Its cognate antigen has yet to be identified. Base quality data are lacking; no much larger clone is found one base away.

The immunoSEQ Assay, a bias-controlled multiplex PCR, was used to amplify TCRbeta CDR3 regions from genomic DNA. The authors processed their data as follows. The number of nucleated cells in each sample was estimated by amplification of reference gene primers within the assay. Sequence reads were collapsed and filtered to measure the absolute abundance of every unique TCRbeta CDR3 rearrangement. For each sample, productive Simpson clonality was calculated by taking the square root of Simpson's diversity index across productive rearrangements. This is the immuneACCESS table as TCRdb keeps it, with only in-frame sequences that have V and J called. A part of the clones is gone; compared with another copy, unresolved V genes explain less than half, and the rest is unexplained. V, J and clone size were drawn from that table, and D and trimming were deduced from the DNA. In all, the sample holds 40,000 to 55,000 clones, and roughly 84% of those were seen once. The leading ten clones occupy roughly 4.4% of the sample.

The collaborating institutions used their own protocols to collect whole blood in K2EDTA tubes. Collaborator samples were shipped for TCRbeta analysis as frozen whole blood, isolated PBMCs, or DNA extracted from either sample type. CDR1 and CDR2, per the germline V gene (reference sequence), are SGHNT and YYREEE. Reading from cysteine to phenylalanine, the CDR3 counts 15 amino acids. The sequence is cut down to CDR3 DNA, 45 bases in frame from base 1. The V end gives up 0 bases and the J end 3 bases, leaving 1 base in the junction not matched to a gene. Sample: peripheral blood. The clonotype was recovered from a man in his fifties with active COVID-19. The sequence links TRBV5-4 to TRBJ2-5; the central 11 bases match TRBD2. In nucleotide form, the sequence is TGTGCCAGCAGCTTGGGACTAGCGGGGAAAGAGACCCAGTACTTC. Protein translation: CASSLGLAGKETQYF.